This T cell receptor (beta chain) originates from a study of blood T cells in healthy people across ages. This clonotype was recorded at least ten times. Its antigen is currently unknown. Alongside a J-beta primer mix, a sample-barcoded 5' primer served in a second PCR lasting 7 to 11 cycles. MiXCR, run by TCRdb on the 5' RACE reads, gives a single entry per CDR3 protein. The data show roughly 1,700,000 distinct CDR3 sequences, 28% seen once. Collection of 9 to 10 milliliters of peripheral blood was performed for each donor. CDR3 size: 15 residues. In germline, CDR1 is LGHNA, CDR2 YNFKEQ. Trimming pared 3 bases from V and 4 bases from J, leaving 16 bases between. Overall study findings and caveats: Per million T cells, TCR beta diversity dropped roughly linearly as age increased. As naive T cell percentage varied, TCR beta diversity correlated strongly with it.

The J gene is TRBJ2-7, the V gene TRBV4-2; D unclear. The receptor's source is a woman between 25 and 40 years old in good health. Sequenced: blood. CDR3 sequence (DNA): TGTGCCAGCAGCCAGGCCCCCGGTGCGGTATACGAGCAGTACTTC. This sequence encodes CASSQAPGAVYEQYF.